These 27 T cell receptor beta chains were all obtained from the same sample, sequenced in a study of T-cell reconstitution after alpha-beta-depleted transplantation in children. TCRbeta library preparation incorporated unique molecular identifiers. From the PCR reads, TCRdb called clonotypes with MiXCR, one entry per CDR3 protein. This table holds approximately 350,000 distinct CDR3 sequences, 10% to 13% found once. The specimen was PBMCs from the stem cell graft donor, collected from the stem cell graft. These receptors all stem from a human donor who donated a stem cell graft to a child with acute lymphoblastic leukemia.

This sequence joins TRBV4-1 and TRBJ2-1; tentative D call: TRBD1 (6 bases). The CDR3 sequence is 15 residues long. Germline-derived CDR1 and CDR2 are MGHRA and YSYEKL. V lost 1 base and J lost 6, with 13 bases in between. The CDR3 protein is CASSQGRLGANEQFF. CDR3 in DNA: TGCGCCAGCAGCCAAGGTCGGTTGGGGGCCAATGAGCAGTTCTTC.

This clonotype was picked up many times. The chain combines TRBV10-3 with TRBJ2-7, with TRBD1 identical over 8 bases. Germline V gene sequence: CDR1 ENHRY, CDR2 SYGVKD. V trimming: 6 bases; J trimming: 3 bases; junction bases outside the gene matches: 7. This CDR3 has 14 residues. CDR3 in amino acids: CAIRAGTGYYEQYF. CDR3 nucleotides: TGTGCCATCAGGGCCGGGACAGGCTACTACGAGCAGTACTTC.

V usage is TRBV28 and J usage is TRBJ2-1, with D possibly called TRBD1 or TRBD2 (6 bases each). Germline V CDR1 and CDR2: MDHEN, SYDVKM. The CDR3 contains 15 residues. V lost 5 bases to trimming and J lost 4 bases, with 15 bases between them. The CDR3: CASSVGGGFYNEQFF. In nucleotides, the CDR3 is TGTGCCAGCAGTGTAGGGGGAGGATTTTACAATGAGCAGTTCTTC.

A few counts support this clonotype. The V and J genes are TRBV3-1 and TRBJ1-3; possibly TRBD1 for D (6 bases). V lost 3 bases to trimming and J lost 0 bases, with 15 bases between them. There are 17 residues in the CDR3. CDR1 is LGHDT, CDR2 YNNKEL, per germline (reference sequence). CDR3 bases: TGTGCCAGCAGCCATTCCGACAGGTACAACTCTGGAAACACCATATATTTT. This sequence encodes CASSHSDRYNSGNTIYF. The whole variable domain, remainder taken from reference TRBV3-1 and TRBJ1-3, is DTAVSQTPKYLVTQMGNDKSIKCEQNLGHDTMYWYKQDSKKFLKIMFSYNNKELIINETVPNRFSPKSPDKAHLNLHINSLELGDSAVYFCASSHSDRYNSGNTIYFGEGSWLTVV.

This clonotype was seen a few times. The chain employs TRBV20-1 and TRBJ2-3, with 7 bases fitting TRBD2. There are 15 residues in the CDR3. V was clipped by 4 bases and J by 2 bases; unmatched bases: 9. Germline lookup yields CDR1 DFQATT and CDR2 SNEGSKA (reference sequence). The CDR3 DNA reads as TGCAGTGCTATGCCCGGGGGACTACCCACAGATACGCAGTATTTT. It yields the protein CSAMPGGLPTDTQYF.

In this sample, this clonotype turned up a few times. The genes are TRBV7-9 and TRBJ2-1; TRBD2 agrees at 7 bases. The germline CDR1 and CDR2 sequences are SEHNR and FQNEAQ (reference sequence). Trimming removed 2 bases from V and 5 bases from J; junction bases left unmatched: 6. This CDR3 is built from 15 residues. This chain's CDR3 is CASSLLWEGNNEQFF. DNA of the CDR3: TGTGCCAGCAGCTTATTGTGGGAGGGTAACAATGAGCAGTTCTTC.

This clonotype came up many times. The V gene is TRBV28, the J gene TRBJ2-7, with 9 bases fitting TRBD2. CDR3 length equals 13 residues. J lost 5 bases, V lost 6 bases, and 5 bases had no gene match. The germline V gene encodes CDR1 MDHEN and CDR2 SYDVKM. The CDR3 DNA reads TGTGCCAGCAGGGGACTAGCCGAGGACGAGCAGTACTTC. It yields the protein CASRGLAEDEQYF.

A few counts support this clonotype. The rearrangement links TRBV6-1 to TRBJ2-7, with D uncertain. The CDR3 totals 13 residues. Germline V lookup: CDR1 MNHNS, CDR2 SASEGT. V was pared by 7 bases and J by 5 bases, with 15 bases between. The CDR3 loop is CASTPALWDEQYF. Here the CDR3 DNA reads TGTGCCAGCACCCCAGCCCTTTGGGACGAGCAGTACTTC.

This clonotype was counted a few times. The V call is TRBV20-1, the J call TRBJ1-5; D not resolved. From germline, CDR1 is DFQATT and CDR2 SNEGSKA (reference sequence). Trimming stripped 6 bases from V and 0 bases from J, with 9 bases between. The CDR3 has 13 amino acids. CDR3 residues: CSASKGSNQPQHF. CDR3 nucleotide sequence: TGCAGTGCATCGAAGGGTAGCAATCAGCCCCAGCATTTT.

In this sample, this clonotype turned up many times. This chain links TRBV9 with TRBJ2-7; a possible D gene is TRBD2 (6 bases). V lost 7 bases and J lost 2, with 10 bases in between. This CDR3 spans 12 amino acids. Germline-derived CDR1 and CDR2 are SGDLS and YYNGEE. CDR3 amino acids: CASSSGAYEQYF. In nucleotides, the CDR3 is TGTGCCAGCTCATCGGGGGCCTACGAGCAGTACTTC. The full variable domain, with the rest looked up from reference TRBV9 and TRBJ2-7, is DSGVTQTPKHLITATGQRVTLRCSPRSGDLSVYWYQQSLDQGLQFLIQYYNGEERAKGNILERFSAQQFPDLHSELNLSSLELGDSALYFCASSSGAYEQYFGPGTRLTVT.

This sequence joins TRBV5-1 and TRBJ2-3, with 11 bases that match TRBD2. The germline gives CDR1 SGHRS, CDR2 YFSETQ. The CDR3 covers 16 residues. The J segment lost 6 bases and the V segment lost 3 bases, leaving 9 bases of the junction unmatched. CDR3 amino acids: CASSSLLAGGPDTQYF. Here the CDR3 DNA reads TGCGCCAGCAGCTCCCTTCTAGCGGGAGGTCCGGATACGCAGTATTTT.

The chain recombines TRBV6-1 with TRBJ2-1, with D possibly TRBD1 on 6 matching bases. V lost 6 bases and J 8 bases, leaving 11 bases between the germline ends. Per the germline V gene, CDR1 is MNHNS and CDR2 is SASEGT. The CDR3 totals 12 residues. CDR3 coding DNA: TGTGCCAGCAGCTCGGACAGCGATGAGCAGTTCTTC. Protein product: CASSSDSDEQFF.

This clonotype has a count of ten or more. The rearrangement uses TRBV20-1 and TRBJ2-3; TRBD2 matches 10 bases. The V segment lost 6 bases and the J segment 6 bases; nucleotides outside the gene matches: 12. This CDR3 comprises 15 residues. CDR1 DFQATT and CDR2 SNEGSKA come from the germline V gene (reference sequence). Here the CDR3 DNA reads TGCAGTGCCCAGAGGCCTAGCGGGAGATCTGATACGCAGTATTTT. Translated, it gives CSAQRPSGRSDTQYF.

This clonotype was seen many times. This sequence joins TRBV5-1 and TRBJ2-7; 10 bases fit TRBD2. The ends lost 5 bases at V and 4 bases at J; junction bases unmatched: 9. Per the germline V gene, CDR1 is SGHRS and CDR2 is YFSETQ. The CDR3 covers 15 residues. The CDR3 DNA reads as TGCGCCAGCAGTTCCGACGGGACTAGCGTTTACGAGCAGTACTTC. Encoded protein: CASSSDGTSVYEQYF.

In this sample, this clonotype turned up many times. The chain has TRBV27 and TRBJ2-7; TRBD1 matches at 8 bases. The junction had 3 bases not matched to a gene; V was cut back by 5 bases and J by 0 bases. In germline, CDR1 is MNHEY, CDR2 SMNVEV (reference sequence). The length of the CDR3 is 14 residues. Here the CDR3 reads CASSPDRVSYEQYF. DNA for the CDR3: TGTGCCAGCAGTCCGGACAGGGTCTCCTACGAGCAGTACTTC.

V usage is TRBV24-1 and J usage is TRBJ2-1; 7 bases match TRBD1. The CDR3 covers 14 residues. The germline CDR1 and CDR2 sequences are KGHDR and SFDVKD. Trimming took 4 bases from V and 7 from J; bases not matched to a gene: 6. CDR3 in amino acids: CATSDQDRENEQFF. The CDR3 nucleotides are TGTGCCACCAGTGACCAAGACAGGGAGAATGAGCAGTTCTTC.

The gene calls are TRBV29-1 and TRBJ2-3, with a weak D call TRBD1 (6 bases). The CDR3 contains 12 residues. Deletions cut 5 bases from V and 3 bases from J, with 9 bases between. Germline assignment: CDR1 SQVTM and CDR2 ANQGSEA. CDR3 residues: CSVYRVTDTQYF. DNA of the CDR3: TGCAGCGTTTACAGGGTAACAGATACGCAGTATTTT.

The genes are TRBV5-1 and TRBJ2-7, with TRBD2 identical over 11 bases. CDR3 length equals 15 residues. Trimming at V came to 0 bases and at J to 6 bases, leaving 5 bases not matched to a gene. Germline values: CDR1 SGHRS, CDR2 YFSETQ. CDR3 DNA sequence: TGCGCCAGCAGCTTGGCACTAGCGGGAGTGCCCGAGCAGTACTTC. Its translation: CASSLALAGVPEQYF.

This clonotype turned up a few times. The CDR3 sequence is CASSAIPGLAGQETQYF. In DNA form, the CDR3 reads TGTGCCAGCAGTGCGATTCCGGGACTAGCGGGACAAGAGACCCAGTACTTC. V is TRBV25-1 and J is TRBJ2-5; TRBD2 agrees at 13 bases. After removal of 4 bases from V and 2 bases from J, the junction contained 7 bases not matched to a gene. CDR1 is MGHDK, CDR2 SYGVNS, per germline. The CDR3 is made up of 17 amino acids.

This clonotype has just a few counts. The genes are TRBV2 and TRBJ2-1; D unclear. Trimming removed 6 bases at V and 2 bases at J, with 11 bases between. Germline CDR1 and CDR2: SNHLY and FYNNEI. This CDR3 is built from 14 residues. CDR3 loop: CASRYGQPYNEQFF. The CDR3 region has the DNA TGTGCCAGCAGATACGGGCAACCCTACAATGAGCAGTTCTTC.

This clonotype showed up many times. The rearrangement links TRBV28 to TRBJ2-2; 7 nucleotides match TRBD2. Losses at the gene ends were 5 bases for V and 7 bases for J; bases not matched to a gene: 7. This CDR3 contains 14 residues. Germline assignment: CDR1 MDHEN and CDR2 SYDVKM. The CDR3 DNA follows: TGTGCCAGCAGTCTACGGGGGGAAGGCGGGGAGCTGTTTTTT. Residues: CASSLRGEGGELFF.

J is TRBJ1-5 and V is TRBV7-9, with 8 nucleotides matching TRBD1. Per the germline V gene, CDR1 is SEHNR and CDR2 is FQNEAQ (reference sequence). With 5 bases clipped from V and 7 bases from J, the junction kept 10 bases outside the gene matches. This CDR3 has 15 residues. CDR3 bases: TGTGCCAGCAGCCGGACAGGGCGCGGGTTCCAGCCCCAGCATTTT. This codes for CASSRTGRGFQPQHF. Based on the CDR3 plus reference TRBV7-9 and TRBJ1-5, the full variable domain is DTGVSQNPRHKITKRGQNVTFRCDPISEHNRLYWYRQTLGQGPEFLTYFQNEAQLEKSRLLSDRFSAERPKGSFSTLEIQRTEQGDSAMYLCASSRTGRGFQPQHFGDGTRLSIL.

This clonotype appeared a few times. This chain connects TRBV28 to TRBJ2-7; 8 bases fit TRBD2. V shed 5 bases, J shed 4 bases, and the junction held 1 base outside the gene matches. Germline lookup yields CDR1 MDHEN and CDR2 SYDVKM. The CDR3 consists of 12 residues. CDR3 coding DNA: TGTGCCAGCAGTAAGCGGGAGTACGAGCAGTACTTC. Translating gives CASSKREYEQYF.

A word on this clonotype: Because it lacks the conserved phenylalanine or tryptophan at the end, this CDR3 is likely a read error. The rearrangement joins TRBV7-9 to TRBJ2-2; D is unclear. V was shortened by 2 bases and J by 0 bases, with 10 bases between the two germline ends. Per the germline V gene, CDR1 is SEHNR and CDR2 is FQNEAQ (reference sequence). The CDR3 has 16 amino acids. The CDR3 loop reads CASSLITGANTGELFL. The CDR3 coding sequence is TGTGCCAGCAGCTTAATAACTGGAGCGAACACCGGGGAGCTGTTTTTG.

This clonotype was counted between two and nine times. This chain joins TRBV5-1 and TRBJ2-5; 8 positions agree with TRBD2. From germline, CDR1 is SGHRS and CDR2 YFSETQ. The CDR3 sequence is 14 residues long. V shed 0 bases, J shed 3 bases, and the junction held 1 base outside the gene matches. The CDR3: CASSLVGGEETQYF. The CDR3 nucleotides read TGCGCCAGCAGCTTGGTCGGGGGGGAAGAGACCCAGTACTTC.

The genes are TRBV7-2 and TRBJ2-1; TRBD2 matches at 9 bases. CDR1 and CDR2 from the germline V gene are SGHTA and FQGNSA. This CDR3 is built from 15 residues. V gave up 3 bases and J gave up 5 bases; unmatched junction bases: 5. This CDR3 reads CASSFLAGDHNEQFF. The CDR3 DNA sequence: TGTGCCAGCAGCTTTTTAGCGGGAGATCACAATGAGCAGTTCTTC.

CDR3 sequence reads: CATGKKGYQPQHF. DNA of the CDR3: TGTGCCACCGGGAAGAAGGGCTATCAGCCCCAGCATTTT. The chain employs TRBV6-6 and TRBJ1-5; no definite D call. Germline CDR1 MNHNY, CDR2 SVGAGI (reference sequence). V lost 10 bases to trimming and J lost 5 bases, with 15 bases between them. The CDR3 has 13 residues.